This T cell receptor beta chain originates from a study of long-term antiretroviral therapy in people with HIV (dated by TCRdb to about 2022). Study-level background: The earliest samples were collected about a decade before the 2015 WHO recommendation for immediate ART, when ART was typically delayed until CD4 counts fell. A retrospective serial study tested whether changes in peripheral blood TRB repertoire composition and diversity were associated with ART initiation and durable HIV suppression. A total of 150 to 200 cryopreserved PBMC samples were contributed to the cohort by 30 adults with confirmed HIV infection, with samples collected serially over a mean of 6 years (range 1-12). Eleven of the 30 participants with HIV were female. No cross-contamination during QIAcube processing was seen in test extractions of a monoclonal T-cell line run alongside around 30 polyclonal samples.

Including cysteine and phenylalanine, the CDR3 has 13 amino acids. CDR3 DNA is the only sequence kept; it has 39 bases, read in frame from the first base. V gives up 2 bases and J gives up 3 bases, and the segment between their germline ends measures 10 bases. For CDR1 and CDR2, the germline V gene (reference sequence) lists GTSNPN and SVGIG. To be included, a participant needed at least one PBMC sample from before ART initiation plus at least two post-ART samples. All participants with HIV were treated in the United States of America. Cryopreserved samples of about 1-10 million PBMC were thawed and washed before DNA extraction. At the time of the earliest PBMC sample, participants with HIV were aged between roughly 23 and 60 years. Each participant contributed PBMC samples from 1-4 timepoints before ART initiation and 2-8 timepoints after ART initiation, with a median of 7 samples. For every participant, serial HIV viral load, CD4+ T-cell count, ART history and demographic data were obtained. Genomic DNA was extracted from unsorted PBMC with a Qiagen kit on a QIAcube, processed in batches of 12 samples.

Study-wide findings and limitations: Compared with controls, HIV repertoires had narrower CDR3 length ranges, and the network structure pointed to an antigen-experienced repertoire that shifted only slightly toward naive after ART. The repertoire was dominated across all time points by expanded TRB clones identified before ART initiation, although this dominance was seen to fluctuate and to decrease in many PLHIV after ART. ART initiation was associated with a significant increase in TRB diversity, but diversity stayed significantly below transplant donor controls even after long-term ART. No data were available on ART adherence, viral resistance or therapy changes, limiting inferences about post-ART repertoire changes. The samples were dated from about 2003 to 2017, and the ART regimens that were used may be less effective than current ART regimens. Unsorted PBMC were profiled instead of sorted CD4+ and CD8+ T cells because pre-ART samples had limited cell numbers. Limited PBMC availability meant only the TCR beta chain was sequenced, without alpha chain pairing.

Sequencing of the TRB variable region was done with the immunoSEQ hsTCRB v3.0 assay at survey level resolution. The target sequencing depth for TRB was roughly 40,000-50,000 T-cell genomes per sample. An Illumina MiSeq with a v3 150-cycle kit was used to sequence the pooled TRB libraries. On the authors' methods: Analysis of repertoires was carried out in R inside a reproducible Nextflow workflow spanning QC, data transformation and analysis. LymphoSeq2, an R package for exploring AIRR-Seq data, was used to implement custom analyses. After excluding several samples that yielded fewer than 5000 total TRB sequences, fewer than 200 HIV repertoires remained for analysis. Among the roughly 190 retained HIV repertoires, 55 to 60 were collected before ART initiation and around 130 after ART initiation. Repertoires were downsampled to 5000 TRB nucleotide sequences, with summary statistics averaged over 100 downsampling iterations. The analysis kept only TRB sequences whose CDR3 regions were at least seven amino acids long. A Shannon entropy-derived clonality score and the Gini coefficient were used to measure diversity. In the repertoire networks, any two of the top 5000 CDR3 amino acid sequences were linked whenever the two sequences differed by an edit distance of one. GLIPH2 predicted antigen specificity groups and MHC restriction for TRB CDR3 amino acid sequences. Known CMV, EBV, HIV or tissue antigen associations were flagged by matching CDR3 amino acid sequences against VDJdb and McPAS-TCR. Pre-ART, post-ART and control groups were compared with Wilcoxon signed-rank tests and Holm-Bonferroni correction. The table was pulled from immuneACCESS by TCRdb, which kept in-frame rearrangements only. Such tables lose some clones; where checked, under half of the loss comes from unresolved V genes, and the rest has no known cause. The DNA gave D and trimming, while V, J and clone size come from that table. A total of 20,000 to 25,000 clones appear in this sample, 70% to 90% of them only once. The top ten clonotypes cover 12% of the sample.

Details on this clone: The specificity of this receptor is unknown. No per-base quality is available; no much larger clone lies one base away.

This clonotype was sampled from a man aged 35-49 years with HIV. This sequence uses TRBV30 and TRBJ1-1, with an unclear D gene assignment. Sequences were derived from unsorted PBMCs, sampled 1.6 years after starting antiretroviral therapy. The nucleotides read TGTGCCTGGAGTATCCAGTGGGACACTGAAGCTTTCTTT. It codes for CAWSIQWDTEAFF.